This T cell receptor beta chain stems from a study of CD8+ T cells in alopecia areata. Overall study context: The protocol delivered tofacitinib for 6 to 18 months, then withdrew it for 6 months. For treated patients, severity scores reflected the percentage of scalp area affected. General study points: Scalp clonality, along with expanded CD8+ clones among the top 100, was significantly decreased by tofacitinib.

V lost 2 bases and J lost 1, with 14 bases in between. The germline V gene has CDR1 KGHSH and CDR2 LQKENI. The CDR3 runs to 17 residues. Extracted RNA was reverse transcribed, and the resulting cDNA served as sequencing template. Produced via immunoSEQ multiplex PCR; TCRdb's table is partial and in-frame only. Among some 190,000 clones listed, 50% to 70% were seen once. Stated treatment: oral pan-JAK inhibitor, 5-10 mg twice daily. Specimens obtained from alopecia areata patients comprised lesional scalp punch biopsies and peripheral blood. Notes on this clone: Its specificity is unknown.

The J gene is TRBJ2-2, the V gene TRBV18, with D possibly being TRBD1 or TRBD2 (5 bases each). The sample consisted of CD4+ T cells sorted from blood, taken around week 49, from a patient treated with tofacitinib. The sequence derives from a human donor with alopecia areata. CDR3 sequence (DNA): TGTGCCAGCTCACCAGCAATAGGGACCGGGAACACCGGGGAGCTGTTTTTT. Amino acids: CASSPAIGTGNTGELFF.